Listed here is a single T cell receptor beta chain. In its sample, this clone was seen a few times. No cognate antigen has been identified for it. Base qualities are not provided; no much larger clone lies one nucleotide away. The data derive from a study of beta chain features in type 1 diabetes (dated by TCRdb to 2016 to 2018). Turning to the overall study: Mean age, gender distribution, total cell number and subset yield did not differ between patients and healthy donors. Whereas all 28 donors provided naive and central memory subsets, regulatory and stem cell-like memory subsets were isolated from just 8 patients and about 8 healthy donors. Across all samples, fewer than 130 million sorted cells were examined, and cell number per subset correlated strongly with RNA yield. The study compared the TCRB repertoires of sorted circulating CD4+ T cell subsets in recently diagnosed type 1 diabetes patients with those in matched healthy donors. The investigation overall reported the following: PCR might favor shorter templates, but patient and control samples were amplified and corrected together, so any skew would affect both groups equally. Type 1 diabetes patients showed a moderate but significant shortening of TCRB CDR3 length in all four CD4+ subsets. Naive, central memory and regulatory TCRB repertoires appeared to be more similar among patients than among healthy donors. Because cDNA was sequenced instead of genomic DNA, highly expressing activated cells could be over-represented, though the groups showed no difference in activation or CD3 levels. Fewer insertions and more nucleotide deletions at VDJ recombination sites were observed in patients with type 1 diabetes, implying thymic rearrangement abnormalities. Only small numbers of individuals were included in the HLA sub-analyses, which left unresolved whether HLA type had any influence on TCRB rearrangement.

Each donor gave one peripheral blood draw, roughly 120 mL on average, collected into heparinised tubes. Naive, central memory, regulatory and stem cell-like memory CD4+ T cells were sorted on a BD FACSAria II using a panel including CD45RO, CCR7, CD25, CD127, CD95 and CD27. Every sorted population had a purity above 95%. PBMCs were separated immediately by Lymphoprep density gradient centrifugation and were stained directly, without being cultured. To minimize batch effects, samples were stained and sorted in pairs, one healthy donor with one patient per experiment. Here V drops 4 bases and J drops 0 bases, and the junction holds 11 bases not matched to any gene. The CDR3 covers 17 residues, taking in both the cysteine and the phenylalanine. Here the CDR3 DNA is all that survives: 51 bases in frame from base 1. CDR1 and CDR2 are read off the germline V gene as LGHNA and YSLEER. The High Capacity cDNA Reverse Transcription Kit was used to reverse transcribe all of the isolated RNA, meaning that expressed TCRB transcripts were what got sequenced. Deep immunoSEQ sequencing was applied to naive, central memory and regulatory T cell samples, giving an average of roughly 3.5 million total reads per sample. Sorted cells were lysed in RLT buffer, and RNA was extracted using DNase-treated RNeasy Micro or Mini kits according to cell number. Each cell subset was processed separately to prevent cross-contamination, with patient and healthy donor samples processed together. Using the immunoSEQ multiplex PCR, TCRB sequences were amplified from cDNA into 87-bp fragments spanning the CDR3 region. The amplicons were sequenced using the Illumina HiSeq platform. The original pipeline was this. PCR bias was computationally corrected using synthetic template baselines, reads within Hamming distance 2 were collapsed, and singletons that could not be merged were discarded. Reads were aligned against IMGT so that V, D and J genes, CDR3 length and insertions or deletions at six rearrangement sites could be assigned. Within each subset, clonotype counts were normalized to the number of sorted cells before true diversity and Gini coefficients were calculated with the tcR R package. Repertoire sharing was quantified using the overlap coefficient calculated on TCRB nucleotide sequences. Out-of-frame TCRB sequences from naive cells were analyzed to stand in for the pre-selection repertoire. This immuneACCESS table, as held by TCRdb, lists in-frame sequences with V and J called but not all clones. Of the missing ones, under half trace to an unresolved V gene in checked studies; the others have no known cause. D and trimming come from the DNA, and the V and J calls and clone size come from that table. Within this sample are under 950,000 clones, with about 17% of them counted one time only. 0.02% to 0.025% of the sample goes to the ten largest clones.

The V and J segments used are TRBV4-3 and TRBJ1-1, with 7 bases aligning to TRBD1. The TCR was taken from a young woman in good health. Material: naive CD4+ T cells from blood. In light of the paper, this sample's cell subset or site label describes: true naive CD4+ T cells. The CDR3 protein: CASSRGTAGGLNTEAFF. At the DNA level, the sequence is TGCGCCAGCAGCCGAGGGACAGCGGGGGGTTTGAACACTGAAGCTTTCTTT.